These T cell receptor beta chains were read from a single sample in a study of blood T cell repertoires in COVID-19. Clones were sequenced by immunoSEQ multiplex PCR, and TCRdb holds only the in-frame ones, with some missing. This sample has 160,000 or so clones, with 65% to 85% found just once. The source material was peripheral blood. These receptor sequences come from a woman of 80 years or more with acute or convalescent COVID-19. Both conserved end residues are part of each CDR3. D genes are given only for firm matches. Size tells how often a clone was seen (once, few, many) or the class of an expanded clone, and some rows leave it out.

cdr3_nt: TGTGCCAGCAGCCTTTACTACAATGAGCAGTTCTTC
cdr3_aa: CASSLYYNEQFF
j_call: TRBJ2-1
d_call: -
clone_size: -
v_call: TRBV5-8

cdr3_nt: TGTGCCAGCAGCCAAGATAGATTGGTCCGAGCTTTCTTT
cdr3_aa: CASSQDRLVRAFF
j_call: TRBJ1-1
d_call: -
clone_size: -
v_call: TRBV14

cdr3_nt: TGTGCCAGCAGTTTATCTAGGGGCACTGAAGCTTTCTTT
cdr3_aa: CASSLSRGTEAFF
j_call: TRBJ1-1
d_call: -
clone_size: -
v_call: TRBV27

cdr3_nt: TGTGCCTGGGGAACACAGGGGGGCGAGCAGTACTTC
cdr3_aa: CAWGTQGGEQYF
j_call: TRBJ2-7
d_call: TRBD1
clone_size: -
v_call: TRBV30

cdr3_nt: TGTGCCACCACCCCGACTAGCGGGAGGTACAATGAGCAGTTCTTC
cdr3_aa: CATTPTSGRYNEQFF
j_call: TRBJ2-1
d_call: TRBD2
clone_size: -
v_call: TRBV6-5

cdr3_nt: TGTGCCAGCAGCCAAGGCCGCGGGGGGGAAAAACTGTTTTTT
cdr3_aa: CASSQGRGGEKLFF
j_call: TRBJ1-4
d_call: -
clone_size: -
v_call: TRBV3-1/TRBV3-2

cdr3_nt: TGTGCCAGCAGCGCCCGGACTGAACGTGGCTACACCTTC
cdr3_aa: CASSARTERGYTF
j_call: TRBJ1-2
d_call: -
clone_size: -
v_call: TRBV7-9

cdr3_nt: TGTGCCAGCTCACCGGTCCCGGGGAACACTGAAGCTTTCTTT
cdr3_aa: CASSPVPGNTEAFF
j_call: TRBJ1-1
d_call: -
clone_size: -
v_call: TRBV18

cdr3_nt: TGTGCCACCAGCAGAGATCGCGGAGCTGAAGCTTTCTTT
cdr3_aa: CATSRDRGAEAFF
j_call: TRBJ1-1
d_call: -
clone_size: -
v_call: TRBV15

cdr3_nt: TGTGCCAGCAGCTCATGGACTGGCGCATACAATGAGCAGTTCTTC
cdr3_aa: CASSSWTGAYNEQFF
j_call: TRBJ2-1
d_call: -
clone_size: -
v_call: TRBV11-3

cdr3_nt: TGTGCCAGCAGGACCCAGGGGGACAGCACCGGGGAGCTGTTTTTT
cdr3_aa: CASRTQGDSTGELFF
j_call: TRBJ2-2
d_call: TRBD1
clone_size: -
v_call: TRBV6-5

cdr3_nt: TGTGCCAGCAGCTTAGCCTCGACCACAGGGAGAATTGAAGCTTTCTTT
cdr3_aa: CASSLASTTGRIEAFF
j_call: TRBJ1-1
d_call: -
clone_size: -
v_call: TRBV11-2

cdr3_nt: TGTGCCAGCAGCACACTGGGGGGGGCCGAGACCCAGTACTTC
cdr3_aa: CASSTLGGAETQYF
j_call: TRBJ2-5
d_call: -
clone_size: few
v_call: TRBV9

cdr3_nt: TGTGCCAGCAGCTTAGTAGCTAACACTGAAGCTTTCTTT
cdr3_aa: CASSLVANTEAFF
j_call: TRBJ1-1
d_call: -
clone_size: -
v_call: TRBV7-9

cdr3_nt: TGTGCCAGCAGCCAGGGGGACAGTAGGTATGGCTACACCTTC
cdr3_aa: CASSQGDSRYGYTF
j_call: TRBJ1-2
d_call: TRBD1
clone_size: -
v_call: TRBV3-1/TRBV3-2

cdr3_nt: TGTGCCAGCTCACGGAGACTAGCTCGGAACGAGCAGTACTTC
cdr3_aa: CASSRRLARNEQYF
j_call: TRBJ2-7
d_call: TRBD2
clone_size: few
v_call: TRBV18

cdr3_nt: TGTGCCAGCAGTTACTCTTGGGACAGGGCCTACGAGCAGTACTTC
cdr3_aa: CASSYSWDRAYEQYF
j_call: TRBJ2-7
d_call: TRBD1
clone_size: -
v_call: TRBV6-5

cdr3_nt: TGTGCCAGTAGTATGGGAGTTGCGGGCCGGGGAGACACCATATATTTT
cdr3_aa: CASSMGVAGRGDTIYF
j_call: TRBJ1-3
d_call: -
clone_size: -
v_call: TRBV19

cdr3_nt: TGTGCCAGCAAAAGACAGGGAGCAACTAATGAAAAACTGTTTTTT
cdr3_aa: CASKRQGATNEKLFF
j_call: TRBJ1-4
d_call: TRBD1
clone_size: -
v_call: TRBV6-6

cdr3_nt: TGTGCCAGTAGATATGACAGTCGCACAGATACGCAGTATTTT
cdr3_aa: CASRYDSRTDTQYF
j_call: TRBJ2-3
d_call: -
clone_size: -
v_call: TRBV19

cdr3_nt: TGTGCCGGGGGGACCGACTATGGCTACACCTTC
cdr3_aa: CAGGTDYGYTF
j_call: TRBJ1-2
d_call: -
clone_size: -
v_call: TRBV24-1

cdr3_nt: TGCGCCAGCAGCTCCGGACAGAGCCAAGAGACCCAGTACTTC
cdr3_aa: CASSSGQSQETQYF
j_call: TRBJ2-5
d_call: -
clone_size: -
v_call: TRBV5-1

cdr3_nt: TGCAGTGCTAGTGGAGGGAACACTGAAGCTTTCTTT
cdr3_aa: CSASGGNTEAFF
j_call: TRBJ1-1
d_call: -
clone_size: -
v_call: TRBV20-1

cdr3_nt: TGTGCCAGCAGCTCCGTAGCGGGAGCATCCTACGAGCAGTACTTC
cdr3_aa: CASSSVAGASYEQYF
j_call: TRBJ2-7
d_call: TRBD2
clone_size: -
v_call: TRBV11-2

cdr3_nt: TGTGCCATCAGTACCCGTGGCGAGACCCAGTACTTC
cdr3_aa: CAISTRGETQYF
j_call: TRBJ2-5
d_call: -
clone_size: -
v_call: TRBV10-3

cdr3_nt: TGTGCCAGCAGCCCCCGGGACACTTACGGTGAGCAGTTCTTC
cdr3_aa: CASSPRDTYGEQFF
j_call: TRBJ2-1
d_call: -
clone_size: -
v_call: TRBV21-1

cdr3_nt: TGTGCCAGCAGCCCCGGTTCGCAGGGAGGACCCCATCAGCCCCAGCATTTT
cdr3_aa: CASSPGSQGGPHQPQHF
j_call: TRBJ1-5
d_call: -
clone_size: -
v_call: TRBV7-2

cdr3_nt: TGTGCCAGCAGCTTGATTAGGGGGGGACACTTCTACGAGCAGTACTTC
cdr3_aa: CASSLIRGGHFYEQYF
j_call: TRBJ2-7
d_call: -
clone_size: -
v_call: TRBV5-8

cdr3_nt: TGTGCCAGCAGCCAGATTCAGCGGAGGACTGAAGCTTTCTTT
cdr3_aa: CASSQIQRRTEAFF
j_call: TRBJ1-1
d_call: -
clone_size: -
v_call: TRBV3-1/TRBV3-2

cdr3_nt: TGCGCCAGCAGCCAAGGACAGCCCAGGGGGACCCAGTACTTC
cdr3_aa: CASSQGQPRGTQYF
j_call: TRBJ2-5
d_call: -
clone_size: many
v_call: TRBV5-1

cdr3_nt: TGTGCCAGCAGCTTAGGCGCACCCGGACTAGCGGGGCCCACAGATACGCAGTATTTT
cdr3_aa: CASSLGAPGLAGPTDTQYF
j_call: TRBJ2-3
d_call: TRBD2
clone_size: -
v_call: TRBV7-9

cdr3_nt: TGCAGCGTTGAAGATCCCCAGGGGACTGGAAACACCATATATTTT
cdr3_aa: CSVEDPQGTGNTIYF
j_call: TRBJ1-3
d_call: -
clone_size: few
v_call: TRBV29-1

cdr3_nt: TGTGCCAGCAGCCAACGGACCCGAGGGACTGAAGCTTTCTTT
cdr3_aa: CASSQRTRGTEAFF
j_call: TRBJ1-1
d_call: -
clone_size: -
v_call: TRBV3-1/TRBV3-2

cdr3_nt: TGTGCCAGCAGCTCCAGGGCGAATTTGGACACTGAAGCTTTCTTT
cdr3_aa: CASSSRANLDTEAFF
j_call: TRBJ1-1
d_call: -
clone_size: once
v_call: TRBV5-4

cdr3_nt: TGTGCCAGTACCCCGAGCCCCCCGGGTCTAGCGGGAGGGCCGAGGTACATTCAGTACTTC
cdr3_aa: CASTPSPPGLAGGPRYIQYF
j_call: TRBJ2-4
d_call: TRBD2
clone_size: -
v_call: TRBV19

cdr3_nt: TGTGCCAGCAGCTCACAGACTCCGGGGACTGAAGCTTTCTTT
cdr3_aa: CASSSQTPGTEAFF
j_call: TRBJ1-1
d_call: -
clone_size: -
v_call: TRBV5-8

cdr3_nt: TGCGCCAGCAGCTTCCCACCCGGGGGGTCCGCCGGGGAGCTGTTTTTT
cdr3_aa: CASSFPPGGSAGELFF
j_call: TRBJ2-2
d_call: TRBD2
clone_size: -
v_call: TRBV5-1

cdr3_nt: TGTGCCAGCAGCCCTCCGGGGGGAAACACCATATATTTT
cdr3_aa: CASSPPGGNTIYF
j_call: TRBJ1-3
d_call: -
clone_size: -
v_call: TRBV3-1/TRBV3-2

cdr3_nt: TGTGCCAGCAGTCCCTTCGGGAGGGGACAGGGGAGCTACAATGAGCAGTTCTTC
cdr3_aa: CASSPFGRGQGSYNEQFF
j_call: TRBJ2-1
d_call: TRBD1
clone_size: once
v_call: TRBV9

cdr3_nt: TGTGCCAGCAGCTCCCGGGGGACTAGCGGGGGGAACGCAGATACGCAGTATTTT
cdr3_aa: CASSSRGTSGGNADTQYF
j_call: TRBJ2-3
d_call: TRBD2
clone_size: -
v_call: TRBV7-2

cdr3_nt: TGTGCCAGCAGCTTAGGGACACCTAGTAGCACAGATACGCAGTATTTT
cdr3_aa: CASSLGTPSSTDTQYF
j_call: TRBJ2-3
d_call: -
clone_size: -
v_call: TRBV5-5

cdr3_nt: TGTGCCAGCAGCTTTTACAATGAGCAGTTCTTC
cdr3_aa: CASSFYNEQFF
j_call: TRBJ2-1
d_call: -
clone_size: -
v_call: TRBV28

cdr3_nt: TGCGCCAGCAGCGTTACAGGGAATAATGAAAAACTGTTTTTT
cdr3_aa: CASSVTGNNEKLFF
j_call: TRBJ1-4
d_call: -
clone_size: -
v_call: TRBV5-1

cdr3_nt: TGTGCCTCCTCGGGACTAGCGGGAAGGGAGCAGTACTTC
cdr3_aa: CASSGLAGREQYF
j_call: TRBJ2-7
d_call: TRBD2
clone_size: -
v_call: TRBV30

cdr3_nt: TGTGCCAGCTCACCGGGTGAGGGCAATCAGCCCCAGCATTTT
cdr3_aa: CASSPGEGNQPQHF
j_call: TRBJ1-5
d_call: -
clone_size: few
v_call: TRBV18

cdr3_nt: TGCGCCAGCAGACGGACGGAGGGTGATGAGCAGTTCTTC
cdr3_aa: CASRRTEGDEQFF
j_call: TRBJ2-1
d_call: -
clone_size: -
v_call: TRBV5-1

cdr3_nt: TGTGCCAGCAGTTTTAACACGCCGAACACTGAAGCTTTCTTT
cdr3_aa: CASSFNTPNTEAFF
j_call: TRBJ1-1
d_call: -
clone_size: -
v_call: TRBV27

cdr3_nt: TGTGCCAGCAGTCCTACAGGAATATCCTACGAGCAGTACTTC
cdr3_aa: CASSPTGISYEQYF
j_call: TRBJ2-7
d_call: -
clone_size: -
v_call: TRBV6-5

cdr3_nt: TGTGCCACCAGCAGAGATAAATACGAGCAGTACTTC
cdr3_aa: CATSRDKYEQYF
j_call: TRBJ2-7
d_call: -
clone_size: few
v_call: TRBV15

cdr3_nt: TGTGCCAGCAGCCGTGGCAGGGGGGCCTCTGGAAACACCATATATTTT
cdr3_aa: CASSRGRGASGNTIYF
j_call: TRBJ1-3
d_call: TRBD1
clone_size: few
v_call: TRBV11-2

cdr3_nt: TGTGCCAGCAGTTTGGGAGACAGGTACTACAATGAGCAGTTCTTC
cdr3_aa: CASSLGDRYYNEQFF
j_call: TRBJ2-1
d_call: -
clone_size: -
v_call: TRBV27

cdr3_nt: TGTGCCAGCAGCCCCGGACAGGAGAGCTCCTACGAGCAGTACTTC
cdr3_aa: CASSPGQESSYEQYF
j_call: TRBJ2-7
d_call: TRBD1
clone_size: few
v_call: TRBV28

cdr3_nt: TGTGCCAGCAGCTTAGACGTAGCGGTAGGTGGTAATGAGCAGTTCTTC
cdr3_aa: CASSLDVAVGGNEQFF
j_call: TRBJ2-1
d_call: -
clone_size: -
v_call: TRBV7-2

cdr3_nt: TGTGCCAGCAGTGAATTGGCAGGAGGGAATAATCAGCCCCAGCATTTT
cdr3_aa: CASSELAGGNNQPQHF
j_call: TRBJ1-5
d_call: -
clone_size: once
v_call: TRBV6-1

cdr3_nt: TGCGCCAGCAGCCAAGGACAGGGACCCAATCAGCCCCAGCATTTT
cdr3_aa: CASSQGQGPNQPQHF
j_call: TRBJ1-5
d_call: TRBD1
clone_size: few
v_call: TRBV4-1

cdr3_nt: TGTGCCAGCTCACGGGACATTCAAGAGACCCAGTACTTC
cdr3_aa: CASSRDIQETQYF
j_call: TRBJ2-5
d_call: -
clone_size: -
v_call: TRBV18

cdr3_nt: TGTGCCAGCAGTCGAGGGATAGACGCTTTCTTT
cdr3_aa: CASSRGIDAFF
j_call: TRBJ1-1
d_call: -
clone_size: -
v_call: TRBV12-3/TRBV12-4

cdr3_nt: TGTGCCAGCAGTAATTTCCGGGACAGATACTCTGGGGCCAACGTCCTGACTTTC
cdr3_aa: CASSNFRDRYSGANVLTF
j_call: TRBJ2-6
d_call: TRBD1
clone_size: once
v_call: TRBV28